This entry lists 25 T cell receptor beta chains sequenced from one sample in a study of T cell clones after liver transplantation. The repertoire was sequenced with immunoSEQ multiplex PCR; TCRdb's copy has only in-frame clones and lacks some. The sample lists more than 75,000 clones, roughly 82% occurring once. The starting material was CD4+ T cells from blood, obtained approximately 3.5 years after liver transplant. Receptors originate from a human patient who received a liver transplant. Some T cells may be provided by the graft donor.

The J gene is TRBJ2-7, the V gene TRBV9, with TRBD2 matching 10 bases. The V segment lost 0 bases and the J segment 0 bases; nucleotides outside the gene matches: 3. This CDR3 has 16 amino acids. Germline CDR1 and CDR2: SGDLS and YYNGEE. CDR3 DNA: TGTGCCAGCAGCGTAGGACTAGCGGGTTTCTCCTACGAGCAGTACTTC. It encodes CASSVGLAGFSYEQYF.

The chain joins TRBV27 to TRBJ1-4; 7 nucleotides line up with TRBD1. The CDR3 has 14 residues. Per the germline V gene, CDR1 is MNHEY and CDR2 is SMNVEV (reference sequence). Losses at the gene ends were 5 bases for V and 5 bases for J; bases not matched to a gene: 5. CDR3 DNA sequence: TGTGCCAGCAGTAACAGGGGTGGGAATGAAAAACTGTTTTTT. Amino acid sequence: CASSNRGGNEKLFF.

This clone was seen only a few times. The rearrangement joins TRBV5-1 to TRBJ1-4, with TRBD1 matching over 7 bases. Germline V lookup: CDR1 SGHRS, CDR2 YFSETQ. There are 16 residues in the CDR3. V was pared by 4 bases and J by 7 bases, with 13 bases of the junction left unmatched. CDR3 residues: CASSRITGEDGEKLFF. CDR3 DNA: TGCGCCAGCAGCAGGATAACAGGGGAAGACGGTGAAAAACTGTTTTTT. The variable domain in full, completed from reference TRBV5-1 and TRBJ1-4, reads KAGVTQTPRYLIKTRGQQVTLSCSPISGHRSVSWYQQTPGQGLQFLFEYFSETQRNKGNFPGRFSGRQFSNSRSEMNVSTLELGDSALYLCASSRITGEDGEKLFFGSGTQLSVL.

The rearrangement links TRBV5-1 to TRBJ1-5, with D possibly matching TRBD1 (6 bases). Per the germline V gene, CDR1 is SGHRS and CDR2 is YFSETQ. Trimming pared 1 base from V and 1 base from J, leaving 9 bases between. The CDR3 sequence is 15 residues long. The CDR3 DNA is TGCGCCAGCAGCTTGTGGGGGGGCAGCAATCAGCCCCAGCATTTT. It encodes CASSLWGGSNQPQHF.

This clone was observed once. This chain uses TRBV5-6 with TRBJ1-2; D possibly corresponds to TRBD1 (6 bases). The germline CDR1 and CDR2 sequences are SGHDT and YYEEEE. The length of the CDR3 is 16 residues. With 0 bases removed from V and 3 bases from J, the gap between germline ends came to 15 bases. The DNA of the CDR3 is TGTGCCAGCAGCTTGGGCAGGGGAAGGCTAGACTATGGCTACACCTTC. Translation gives CASSLGRGRLDYGYTF.

The chain couples TRBV11-1 to TRBJ1-3; D perhaps matches TRBD1 (5 bases). CDR1 is SGHAT and CDR2 is FQDESV in the germline V gene (reference sequence). Trimming shortened V by 5 bases and J by 0 bases, and 14 bases separated the two germline ends. This CDR3 has 16 amino acids. The CDR3 region is CASSRTGVSSGNTIYF. CDR3 nucleotide sequence: TGTGCCAGCAGCCGGACGGGGGTTAGCTCTGGAAACACCATATATTTT.

This clone was seen a single time. The chain carries TRBV14 and TRBJ2-1, with TRBD2 matching over 9 bases. CDR1 SGHDN and CDR2 FVKESK come from the germline V gene. This CDR3 is 14 amino acids long. With V trimmed by 5 bases and J by 7 bases, 6 bases remained unmatched. The CDR3 loop reads CASSIAGVLNEQFF. CDR3 DNA sequence: TGTGCCAGCAGCATAGCGGGAGTTTTGAATGAGCAGTTCTTC.

The V gene is TRBV5-5, the J gene TRBJ2-3; TRBD2 matches at 9 bases. V was pared by 0 bases and J by 10 bases, with 12 bases of the junction left unmatched. This CDR3 comprises 16 residues. CDR1 SGHKS and CDR2 YYEKEE come from the germline V gene (reference sequence). The CDR3 region is CASSLAVSGGYEAQYF. CDR3 bases: TGTGCCAGCAGCTTGGCGGTTAGCGGGGGATACGAAGCGCAGTATTTT.

The chain employs TRBV4-2 and TRBJ2-5, with TRBD1 as a possible D gene (7 bases). The germline gives CDR1 LGHNA, CDR2 YNFKEQ. V was trimmed by 3 bases and J by 2 bases, leaving 10 bases between them. The CDR3 length is 14 residues. The CDR3 protein is CASSQRDRQETQYF. CDR3 nucleotides: TGTGCCAGCAGCCAGCGGGACAGACAAGAGACCCAGTACTTC.

This chain connects TRBV7-9 to TRBJ2-5; D ambiguous. V was shortened by 1 base and J by 1 base, with 7 bases between the two germline ends. The CDR3 is made up of 14 amino acids. Germline lookup yields CDR1 SEHNR and CDR2 FQNEAQ (reference sequence). CDR3 loop: CASSLVWTQETQYF. CDR3 DNA sequence: TGTGCCAGCAGCTTAGTTTGGACCCAAGAGACCCAGTACTTC.

The chain uses TRBV11-1 and TRBJ2-2; D gene unclear. The germline V gene encodes CDR1 SGHAT and CDR2 FQDESV (reference sequence). The CDR3 spans 12 residues. Trimming removed 7 bases from V and 2 bases from J, with 5 bases in between. In DNA form, the CDR3 reads TGTGCCAGCAACCAAAACACCGGGGAGCTGTTTTTT. Its protein product is CASNQNTGELFF.

The chain employs TRBV4-3 and TRBJ2-7; D unresolved. The V and J ends lost 0 bases and 5 bases respectively, with 11 bases between them. This CDR3 comprises 14 residues. Germline CDR1 reads LGHNA; CDR2 reads YSLEER. In DNA form, the CDR3 reads TGCGCCAGCAGCCAAGATCGTAGAGCAGACGAGCAGTACTTC. Translating it yields CASSQDRRADEQYF.

V gene TRBV11-2 combines with J gene TRBJ2-2; possible D gene TRBD2, 5 bases. Germline V gives CDR1 SGHAT, CDR2 FQNNGV. V gave up 4 bases and J gave up 7 bases, with 25 bases separating them. The CDR3 is made up of 18 amino acids. In DNA, the CDR3 is TGTGCCAGCAGCTCCCTTCAAAACCCGACGGTGGCGGGCGGGGAGCTGTTTTTT. Translated, it gives CASSSLQNPTVAGGELFF.

V gene TRBV11-3 combines with J gene TRBJ2-1; 9 positions agree with TRBD1. This CDR3 is 17 amino acids long. Trimming took 5 bases from V and 5 from J; bases not matched to a gene: 13. Germline-derived CDR1 and CDR2 are SGHNT and YENEEA. DNA of the CDR3: TGTGCCAGCAGCGCGGGACAGGGAAGGTACGGGGACAATGAGCAGTTCTTC. Protein: CASSAGQGRYGDNEQFF.

The chain uses TRBV6-1 and TRBJ2-7; D is perhaps TRBD2 (6 bases). Germline-derived CDR1 and CDR2 are MNHNS and SASEGT. The length of the CDR3 is 13 residues. Trimming pared 4 bases from V and 2 bases from J, leaving 9 bases between. In nucleotides, the CDR3 is TGTGCCAGCAGTGTAGAGCGGGCCTACGAGCAGTACTTC. This translates into CASSVERAYEQYF.

The chain joins TRBV5-1 to TRBJ2-3; TRBD1 might be the D (5 bases). Trimming pared 0 bases from V and 4 bases from J, leaving 15 bases between. The CDR3 runs 16 residues. The germline V gene has CDR1 SGHRS and CDR2 YFSETQ. The CDR3 region is CASSLEGPVGPDTQYF. In DNA, the CDR3 is TGCGCCAGCAGCTTGGAGGGGCCCGTTGGCCCAGATACGCAGTATTTT.

The chain combines TRBV27 with TRBJ2-7; either TRBD1 or TRBD2 may fit D (5 bases each). The CDR3 extends over 13 amino acids. Trimming cost V 2 bases and J 6 bases, with 11 bases left between them. Germline values: CDR1 MNHEY, CDR2 SMNVEV (reference sequence). This CDR3 reads CASSLRRDGEQYF. DNA of the CDR3: TGTGCCAGCAGTTTACGCAGGGACGGCGAGCAGTACTTC.

This clone came up once. V and J are TRBV7-2 and TRBJ2-3; the D is unclear. CDR1 is SGHTA, CDR2 FQGNSA, per germline. This CDR3 comprises 16 residues. Trimming removed 2 bases from V and 0 bases from J, with 12 bases in between. Here the CDR3 reads CASSLMASSSTDTQYF. CDR3 in DNA: TGTGCCAGCAGCTTAATGGCGAGCTCTAGCACAGATACGCAGTATTTT.

The chain recombines TRBV6-6 with TRBJ1-1, with D perhaps matching TRBD1 (6 bases). The V end was cut by 5 bases, the J end by 6 bases, with 13 bases between. This CDR3 is built from 13 residues. Germline values: CDR1 MNHNY, CDR2 SVGAGI (reference sequence). The DNA of the CDR3 is TGTGCCAGCAGTACGACAGGTAACGCTGAAGCTTTCTTT. Translation: CASSTTGNAEAFF.

CDR3 DNA sequence: TGTGCCAGCAGCTTAGCCCAGGGTTCAGGCACCGGGGAGCTGTTTTTT. Translated, it gives CASSLAQGSGTGELFF. This chain links TRBV11-2 with TRBJ2-2, with D possibly being TRBD1 (5 bases). CDR3 length: 16 amino acids. V lost 1 base and J lost 4, with 13 bases in between. In germline, CDR1 is SGHAT, CDR2 FQNNGV.

The genes are TRBV7-2 and TRBJ2-7, with D tentatively TRBD2 (6 bases). Per germline, CDR1 SGHTA and CDR2 FQGNSA. The CDR3 is made up of 15 amino acids. V was shortened by 4 bases and J by 2 bases, with 15 bases between the two germline ends. The CDR3 DNA follows: TGTGCCAGCAGCTCCTCGGGGGTTCGAACCTACGAGCAGTACTTC. It is translated as CASSSSGVRTYEQYF.

This rearrangement joins TRBV28 to TRBJ2-1; 7 nucleotides match TRBD2. From germline, CDR1 is MDHEN and CDR2 SYDVKM. V dropped 5 bases and J dropped 2; count of bases not matched to a gene: 9. The CDR3 length is 16 residues. The CDR3 bases are TGTGCCAGCAGTCCCGGGCTAGCGGCGACCTACAATGAGCAGTTCTTC. It specifies CASSPGLAATYNEQFF.

The chain employs TRBV7-6 and TRBJ1-5; TRBD1 matches 9 bases. This CDR3 region has 18 residues. Germline V gene lookup returns CDR1 SGHVS and CDR2 FNYEAQ. J lost 0 bases, V lost 7 bases, and 13 bases had no gene match. Written as DNA, the CDR3 is TGTGCCAGCACCATAATCACAGGGGGCCACCTTAGCAATCAGCCCCAGCATTTT. Translating gives CASTIITGGHLSNQPQHF.

This clone was seen a handful of times. The chain couples TRBV11-1 to TRBJ2-7; D unclear. This CDR3 has 11 amino acids. Germline V CDR1 and CDR2: SGHAT, FQDESV (reference sequence). V lost 5 bases and J lost 3, with 5 bases in between. The chain's CDR3 is CASSHGYEQYF. In DNA form, the CDR3 reads TGTGCCAGCAGCCACGGCTACGAGCAGTACTTC.

Only one count was recorded for this clone. V is TRBV9 and J is TRBJ2-3; 9 bases map to TRBD2. From germline, CDR1 is SGDLS and CDR2 YYNGEE. The CDR3 covers 17 residues. Trimming took 0 bases from V and 0 from J; bases not matched to a gene: 5. CDR3 sequence: CASSVVASGMSTDTQYF. The CDR3 region has the DNA TGTGCCAGCAGCGTAGTGGCTAGCGGGATGAGCACAGATACGCAGTATTTT.